This T cell receptor (beta chain) was found in a study of T cells in narcolepsy. Background on the study: Healthy controls were enrolled alongside patients with narcolepsy type 1 or type 2.

Clones were sequenced by immunoSEQ multiplex PCR, and TCRdb holds only the in-frame ones, with some missing. In the table there are about 25,000 clones, roughly four fifths of which are singletons. The sequence was obtained from a human donor with narcolepsy. The sequencing sample was made of CD45RA- memory CD4+ T cells from PBMCs.

Here the CDR3 reads CASSPLSGYREQFF. The CDR3 nucleotides are TGTGCCAGCAGCCCCCTGTCGGGATACCGGGAGCAGTTCTTC. The chain combines TRBV11-3 with TRBJ2-1, with a tentative D call TRBD2 (5 bases). Germline assignment: CDR1 SGHNT and CDR2 YENEEA. Trimming pared 5 bases from V and 10 bases from J, leaving 18 bases between. The CDR3 has 14 residues.